This T cell receptor (beta chain) derives from a study of T cells after yellow fever vaccination. Notes on the study in general: Subsequent to the booster, the majority of primary-vaccination clones reappeared (96% CD4, more than 70% CD8). Just a small share of clonotypes turned up in the CD4 compartment as well as the CD8 compartment. Abundant bulk-derived clonotypes could contaminate FACS-sorted repertoires.

This clonotype was seen ten or more times. Its antigen remains unidentified. UMIs were added to TCR cDNA along with a universal primer site when it was made by 5'RACE template switching. TCRdb re-called the 5' RACE reads with MiXCR, one entry per CDR3 protein. Here the sample spans roughly 310,000 distinct CDR3 sequences, roughly 4% being singletons. V shed 5 bases and J 5 bases; nucleotides not matched to a gene: 20. The germline gives CDR1 DFQATT, CDR2 SNEGSKA (reference sequence). The CDR3 totals 17 residues. The material was PBMCs, obtained on the day of the yellow fever booster vaccination. This chain joins TRBV20-1 and TRBJ2-5; TRBD2 matches 7 bases. This receptor was identified in a man younger than 35 who received the YFV17D yellow fever vaccine. Written as DNA, the CDR3 is TGCAGTGCTCGTGCGGCGAGAGGCGGGGGTATGGTGGAGACCCAGTACTTC. It encodes CSARAARGGGMVETQYF.